The T cell receptor beta chain described here comes from a study of graft-versus-host responses after intestinal transplantation. As regards this clone: The antigen is unknown.

Some clones are missing from TCRdb's copy, which holds only in-frame ones; the method was immunoSEQ multiplex PCR. The top ten clones hold around 5.8% of a sample with 86,000 or so clones, 85% to 95% of them seen once. The TCR originated in a human donor who received an intestinal transplant. This sample comprised unstimulated CD8+ T cells sorted from spleen or lymph node cells, obtained before intestinal transplant.

The CDR3 loop is CATSWGHTYNEQFF. The CDR3 nucleotides read TGTGCCACCAGCTGGGGACACACCTACAATGAGCAGTTCTTC. J is TRBJ2-1 and V is TRBV15, with D possibly being TRBD1 (6 bases). Per germline, CDR1 LNHNV and CDR2 YYDKDF (reference sequence). This CDR3 contains 14 residues. Trimming shortened V by 5 bases and J by 2 bases, and 10 bases separated the two germline ends.